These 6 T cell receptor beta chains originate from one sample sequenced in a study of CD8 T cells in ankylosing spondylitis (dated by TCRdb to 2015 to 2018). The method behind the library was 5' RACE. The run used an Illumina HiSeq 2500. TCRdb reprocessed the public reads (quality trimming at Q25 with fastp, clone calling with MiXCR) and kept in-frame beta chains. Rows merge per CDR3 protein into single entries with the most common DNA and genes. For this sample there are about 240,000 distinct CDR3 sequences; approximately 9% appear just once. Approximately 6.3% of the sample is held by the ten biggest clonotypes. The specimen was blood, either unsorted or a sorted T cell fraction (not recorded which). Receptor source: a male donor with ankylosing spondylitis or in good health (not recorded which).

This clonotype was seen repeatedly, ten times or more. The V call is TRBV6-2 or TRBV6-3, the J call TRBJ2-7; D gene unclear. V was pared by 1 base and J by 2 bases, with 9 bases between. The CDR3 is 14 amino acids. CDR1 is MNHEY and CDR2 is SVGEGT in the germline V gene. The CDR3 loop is CASSYYVRAYEQYF. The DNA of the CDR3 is TGTGCCAGCAGTTACTATGTGCGAGCCTACGAGCAGTACTTC.

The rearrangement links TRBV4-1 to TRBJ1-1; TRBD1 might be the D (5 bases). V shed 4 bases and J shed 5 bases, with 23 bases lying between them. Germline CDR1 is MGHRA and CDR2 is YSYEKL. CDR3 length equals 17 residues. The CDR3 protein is CASSPSGTLIGVTEAFF. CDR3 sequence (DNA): TGCGCCAGCAGCCCTAGCGGGACCTTAATCGGAGTTACTGAAGCTTTCTTT.

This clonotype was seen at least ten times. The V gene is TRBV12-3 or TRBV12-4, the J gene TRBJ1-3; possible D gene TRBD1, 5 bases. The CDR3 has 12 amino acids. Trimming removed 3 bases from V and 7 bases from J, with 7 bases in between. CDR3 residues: CASSFWGNTIYF. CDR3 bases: TGTGCCAGCAGTTTTTGGGGGAACACCATATATTTT.

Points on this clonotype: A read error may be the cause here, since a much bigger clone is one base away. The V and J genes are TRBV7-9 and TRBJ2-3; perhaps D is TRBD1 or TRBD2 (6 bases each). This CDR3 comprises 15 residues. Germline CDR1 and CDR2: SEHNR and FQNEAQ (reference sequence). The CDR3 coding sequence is TGTGCCAGCAGCTCCGGGGGCTTTAGCACAGGTACGCAGTATTTT. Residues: CASSSGGFSTGTQYF. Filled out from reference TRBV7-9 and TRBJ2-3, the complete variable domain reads DTGVSQNPRHKITKRGQNVTFRCDPISEHNRLYWYRQTLGQGPEFLTYFQNEAQLEKSRLLSDRFSAERPKGSFSTLEIQRTEQGDSAMYLCASSSGGFSTGTQYFGPGTRLTVL.

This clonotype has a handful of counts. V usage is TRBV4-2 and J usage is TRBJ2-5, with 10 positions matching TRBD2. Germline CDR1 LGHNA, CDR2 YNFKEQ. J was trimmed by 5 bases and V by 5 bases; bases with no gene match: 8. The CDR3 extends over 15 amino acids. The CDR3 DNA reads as TGTGCCAGCAGCGCTGGGCTAGCGGGAGTGGAGACCCAGTACTTC. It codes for CASSAGLAGVETQYF.

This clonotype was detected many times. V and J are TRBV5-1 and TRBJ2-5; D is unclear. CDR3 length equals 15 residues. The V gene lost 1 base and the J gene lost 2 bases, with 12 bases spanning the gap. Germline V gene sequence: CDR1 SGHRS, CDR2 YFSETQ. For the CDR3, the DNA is TGCGCCAGCAGCTTGTCGGCGCACGGGCAAGAGACCCAGTACTTC. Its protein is CASSLSAHGQETQYF.